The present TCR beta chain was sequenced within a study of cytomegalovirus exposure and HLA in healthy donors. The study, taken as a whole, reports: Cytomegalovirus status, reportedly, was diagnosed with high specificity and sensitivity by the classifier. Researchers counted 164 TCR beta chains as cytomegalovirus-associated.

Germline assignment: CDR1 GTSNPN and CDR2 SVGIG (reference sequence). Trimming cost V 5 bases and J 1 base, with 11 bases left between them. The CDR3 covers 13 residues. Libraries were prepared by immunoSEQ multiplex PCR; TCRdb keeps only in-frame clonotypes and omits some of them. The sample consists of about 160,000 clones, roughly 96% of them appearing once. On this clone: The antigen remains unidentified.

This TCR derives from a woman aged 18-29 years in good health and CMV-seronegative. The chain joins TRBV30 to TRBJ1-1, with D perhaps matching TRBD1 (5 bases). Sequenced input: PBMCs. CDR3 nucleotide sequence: TGTGCCTGGTGGGACGGGAGGAACACTGAAGCTTTCTTT. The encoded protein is CAWWDGRNTEAFF.